The clone carrying this T cell receptor beta chain has just a few counts. The source of the sample is a study of T cell changes during pregnancy in multiple sclerosis. Germline V gene lookup returns CDR1 MNHEY and CDR2 SVGAGI. The CDR3 has 14 residues. The germline V and J ends were trimmed by 8 bases and 5 bases, with 18 bases remaining between them. The table came from immunoSEQ multiplex PCR; TCRdb's copy has only in-frame clones and leaves some out. This sample has about 35,000 clones, with roughly nine tenths found just once. The chain recombines TRBV6-5 with TRBJ1-2; D is perhaps TRBD1 (6 bases). The receptor was isolated from a female donor in good health, enrolled as a control in a pregnancy study. The source material was peripheral blood, sampled in the third trimester of pregnancy. CDR3 sequence: CASRRGGPRYGYTF. The CDR3, as DNA: TGTGCCAGCCGACGGGGGGGCCCGCGGTATGGCTACACCTTC.